This T cell receptor (beta chain) was observed in a study of cytomegalovirus exposure and HLA in healthy donors. Each of the donors was a healthy bone marrow donor. The study's findings and limits: Beyond CMV serostatus, there was no information to go on about immune exposure. In vitro testing confirmed a few CMV-associated chains as specific for CMV antigens.

The PCR contained 60 Vbeta and 13 Jbeta primers. The assay was immunoSEQ multiplex PCR, and TCRdb's table has in-frame clones only and misses some. Among roughly 120,000 clones listed, roughly 63% were seen once. Regarding this clone: The antigen is undetermined. The sample carries other DNA sequences with the same CDR3.

J was trimmed by 5 bases and V by 0 bases; bases with no gene match: 0. The CDR3 is made up of 14 amino acids. The germline CDR1 and CDR2 sequences are ENHRY and SYGVKD. The chain couples TRBV10-3 to TRBJ1-2; 10 bases align to TRBD1. The sequencing sample was made of PBMCs. This TCR came from a woman in her 70s in good health and CMV-seropositive. In DNA form, the CDR3 reads TGTGCCATCAGTGAGTCGGACAGGGGGTATGGCTACACCTTC. Encoded protein: CAISESDRGYGYTF.